This is a list of T cell receptor beta chains from one sample in a study of long-term antiretroviral therapy in people with HIV. This table comes from immunoSEQ multiplex PCR, and its TCRdb copy is limited to in-frame clones, with some not included. Among tens of thousands of clones listed, less than 98% were seen once. The sample was unsorted PBMCs, taken 6.9 years after starting antiretroviral therapy. The origin of the receptors is a man younger than 40 with HIV. Both conserved end residues are part of each CDR3. Fields, in order: D gene, V gene, J gene, clone size, CDR3 DNA, CDR3 protein. A D gene is named only where the DNA matches it firmly. The size of a clone is reported for some rows only, either as once, few or many, or as a class for expanded clones.

-	TRBV6-1	TRBJ1-6	-	TGTGCCAGCAGGACAGGACAGAGTAATTCACCCCTCCACTTT	CASRTGQSNSPLHF
-	TRBV11-2	TRBJ2-4	once	TGTGCCAGCAGCTTAGATCCCAGCTTAGGCATTCAGTACTTC	CASSLDPSLGIQYF
-	TRBV4-3	TRBJ2-7	-	TGCGCCAGCAGCCAAGAACCCGGAGGGCAAGCCTACGAGCAGTACTTC	CASSQEPGGQAYEQYF
-	TRBV19	TRBJ1-5	-	TGTGCCAGTAGTATAGGTCAGGGTGGTCAGCCCCAGCATTTT	CASSIGQGGQPQHF
-	TRBV19	TRBJ1-2	-	TGTGCCAGTAACAAACAATACAGGTCTGGGTATGGCTACACCTTC	CASNKQYRSGYGYTF
-	TRBV20-1	TRBJ2-7	once	TGCAGTGCTGGAGGGGCGTACGAGCAGTACTTC	CSAGGAYEQYF
TRBD2	TRBV19	TRBJ2-7	once	TGTGCCAGTAGTATCGGGGACGGGGGGTCCTACGAGCAGTACTTC	CASSIGDGGSYEQYF
-	TRBV11-2	TRBJ2-3	once	TGTGCCAGCAGCTCCCGAGATACGCAGTATTTT	CASSSRDTQYF
-	TRBV5-4	TRBJ2-3	-	TGTGCCAGCAGCGTAGCGGCACCGTACACAGATACGCAGTATTTT	CASSVAAPYTDTQYF
TRBD2	TRBV2	TRBJ2-1	-	TGTGCCAGCAGTGTAGCGGGAGGATCTTACAATGAGCAGTTCTTC	CASSVAGGSYNEQFF
-	TRBV19	TRBJ2-1	-	TGTGCCAGTAGTATGCAGATAGTCTCCTACAATGAGCAGTTCTTC	CASSMQIVSYNEQFF
TRBD1	TRBV11-2	TRBJ1-1	-	TGTGCCAGCAGCTTAGGACAGGGGGATGAAGCTTTCTTT	CASSLGQGDEAFF
TRBD2	TRBV4-1	TRBJ2-1	-	TGCGCCAGCAGCCAAGAATTGCTAGCGGGGCGGCATAATGAGCAGTTCTTC	CASSQELLAGRHNEQFF
TRBD1	TRBV6-7	TRBJ1-5	-	TGTGCCAGCAGTTACTCGGGCTTGGGACAGGGAAGGCGCAATCAGCCCCAGCATTTT	CASSYSGLGQGRRNQPQHF
-	TRBV6-1	TRBJ1-4	-	TGTGCCATCTCGACTGGCTATGAAAAACTGTTTTTT	CAISTGYEKLFF
-	TRBV7-9	TRBJ2-2	-	TGTGCCAGCGGGGGGAGACTAACCGGGGAGCTGTTTTTT	CASGGRLTGELFF
TRBD2	TRBV9	TRBJ2-7	-	TGTGCCAGCAGCGTAGAGGAAGGTGGGGCTAGCGGGGGAAGAAGGTACTTC	CASSVEEGGASGGRRYF
TRBD1	TRBV5-4	TRBJ1-2	-	TGTGCCAGCAGCTCACCGGGACAGGAATTCTATGGCTACACCTTC	CASSSPGQEFYGYTF
TRBD1	TRBV5-6	TRBJ2-3	-	TGTGCCAGCAGCTTGCCGGGACAGGGGTTGTCAGATACGCAGTATTTT	CASSLPGQGLSDTQYF
TRBD2	TRBV15	TRBJ2-7	-	TGTGCCACCAGCAGAGATCTTAAACTAGCGGGGGGCTACGAGCAGTACTTC	CATSRDLKLAGGYEQYF
TRBD2	TRBV5-1	TRBJ2-7	-	TGCGCCAGCAGCTTGGGGACTAGCTCCTACGAGCAGTACTTC	CASSLGTSSYEQYF
TRBD1	TRBV19	TRBJ2-3	-	TGTGCCAGTAGCACCGGGACAGGGCAAGGCGCAGATACGCAGTATTTT	CASSTGTGQGADTQYF
-	TRBV2	TRBJ2-1	-	TGTGCCAGCAGTGACCGTGTTGGGAGGAACAGGGAGGGTGAGCAGTTCTTC	CASSDRVGRNREGEQFF
-	TRBV6-5	TRBJ1-1	-	TGTGCCAGCAGCAGGGTTTACATGAACACTGAAGCTTTCTTT	CASSRVYMNTEAFF
-	TRBV5-1	TRBJ2-2	-	TGCGCCAGCATGGACTCGGGAGTCACCGGGGAGCTGTTTTTT	CASMDSGVTGELFF
-	TRBV29-1	TRBJ1-1	-	TGCAGCGTTGAAGGTATGAACACTGAAGCTTTCTTT	CSVEGMNTEAFF
-	TRBV20-1	TRBJ1-1	-	TGCAGTGCCGCGTACACTGAAGCTTTCTTT	CSAAYTEAFF
-	TRBV4-3	TRBJ2-1	-	TGCGCCAGCAGCCAAGACCTGGTGAGGGGCTACAATGAGCAGTTCTTC	CASSQDLVRGYNEQFF
-	TRBV4-2	TRBJ2-2	-	TGTGCCAGCAGCCAAGCGGCGGGGGGGGAGCTGTTTTTT	CASSQAAGGELFF
TRBD1	TRBV7-2	TRBJ2-7	-	TGTGCCAGCAGCTTAAAACCCGGGACAGCTCAATACGAGCAGTACTTC	CASSLKPGTAQYEQYF
TRBD2	TRBV27	TRBJ2-1	once	TGTGCCAGCAGTCCTAGGGTCCTAGCGGGAGGGGAGGGGGATGAGCAGTTCTTC	CASSPRVLAGGEGDEQFF
TRBD2	TRBV5-1	TRBJ2-3	-	TGCGCCAGCAGGGCTGGACTAGCCTCTACAGATACGCAGTATTTT	CASRAGLASTDTQYF
TRBD2	TRBV11-2	TRBJ2-7	-	TGTGCCAGCAGCTTCTCCACAACTTTTGGTCCTAGCGGGGCCTACGAGCAGTACTTC	CASSFSTTFGPSGAYEQYF
-	TRBV5-6	TRBJ1-3	-	TGTGCCAGCAGCTTTACAGCCCTCTCTGGAAACACCATATATTTT	CASSFTALSGNTIYF
TRBD1	TRBV7-9	TRBJ1-1	-	TGTGCCAGCAGCCTGACAGGGGCCGCTAATGAAGCTTTCTTT	CASSLTGAANEAFF
TRBD2	TRBV7-8	TRBJ2-2	-	TGTGCCAGCAGCTTAGGGAAGCGACTAGCGGGGGTCACCGGGGAGCTGTTTTTT	CASSLGKRLAGVTGELFF
-	TRBV15	TRBJ2-7	once	TGTGCCACCAGCTCTCAACGGGGGCGCCCCTACGAGCAGTACTTC	CATSSQRGRPYEQYF
TRBD2	TRBV7-6	TRBJ2-1	-	TGTGCCAGCAGCTCCATACCCGGGACTAGCGGGGCCTACAATGAGCAGTTCTTC	CASSSIPGTSGAYNEQFF
-	TRBV11-2	TRBJ2-7	-	TGTGCCAGCAGCACCGCGGGTTACGAGCAGTACTTC	CASSTAGYEQYF
-	TRBV7-3	TRBJ2-2	-	TGTGCCAGCAGTAGAGACGGGGGACCCGGGGAGCTGTTTTTT	CASSRDGGPGELFF
-	TRBV6-1	TRBJ2-7	once	TGTGCCAGCAGTGAGGGTTTGGGTCTCCCCGGACACGAGCAGTACTTC	CASSEGLGLPGHEQYF
-	TRBV7-9	TRBJ2-7	-	TGTGCCAGCAGCGCACAGGGTAGGGAGGACGAGCAGTACTTC	CASSAQGREDEQYF
-	TRBV27	TRBJ1-1	-	TGTGCCAGCAGGAAAAATACAGCGATGAACACTGAAGCTTTCTTT	CASRKNTAMNTEAFF
-	TRBV12-5	TRBJ2-7	once	TGTGCTAGTGGCCTCGGGGCCTCCTACGAGCAGTACTTC	CASGLGASYEQYF
TRBD2	TRBV29-1	TRBJ2-3	-	TGCAGCGTTGATCTTAGCGGGAGAGCGGATACGCAGTATTTT	CSVDLSGRADTQYF
-	TRBV7-2	TRBJ1-1	once	TGTGCCAGCAGCCCTGACTCGGCCAGGAACACTGAAGCTTTCTTT	CASSPDSARNTEAFF
-	TRBV29-1	TRBJ2-1	once	TGCAGCGGGAGGGGGTACAATGAGCAGTTCTTC	CSGRGYNEQFF
-	TRBV6-5	TRBJ1-2	-	TGTGCCAGCAGTTACTCGAAATTAGCTGGCTACACCTTC	CASSYSKLAGYTF
-	TRBV5-1	TRBJ1-6	-	TGCGCCAGCAGCTTGTTAGGGGCAGAGAATTCACCCCTCCACTTT	CASSLLGAENSPLHF
TRBD2	TRBV7-6	TRBJ2-7	-	TGTGCCAGCAGCTTAGTGGCGGGAGGACCCTCCTACGAGCAGTACTTC	CASSLVAGGPSYEQYF
-	TRBV30	TRBJ1-1	-	TGTGCCTCCCTCGACGGAACTGAAGCTTTCTTT	CASLDGTEAFF
-	TRBV9	TRBJ2-7	once	TGTGCCAGCAGCTCGGCTAGCCATCCCTACGAGCAGTACTTC	CASSSASHPYEQYF
-	TRBV9	TRBJ2-1	-	TGTGCCAGCAGCGTATACGTGGGGCAGAAGGGTGAGCAGTTCTTC	CASSVYVGQKGEQFF
-	TRBV20-1	TRBJ1-4	-	TGCAGTGCGACCCCTGATGAAAAACTGTTTTTT	CSATPDEKLFF
TRBD1	TRBV2	TRBJ1-4	-	TGTGCCAACGGGGACAGGGGGCAGGGAAAACTGTTTTTT	CANGDRGQGKLFF